Ten or more counts support the clone carrying this T cell receptor beta chain. The antigen is not known. This record comes from a study of T cells in Graves' hyperthyroidism and ophthalmopathy. Study findings and constraints: In the analysis, a 13 V-J model separated ophthalmopathy from stable hyperthyroidism.

In making diagnoses, clinical symptoms, serum thyroxine and TRAb, thyroid ultrasound and orbital computed tomography were all used. There were TCR beta CDR3 regions amplified from RNA transcripts. With the HTBI primer set, the TCR CDR3 went through a first round of RT-PCR. Each CDR3 protein is one row after TCRdb ran MiXCR on the multiplex PCR reads. The data contain 500,000 to 600,000 distinct CDR3 sequences, 40% to 50% of them singletons. This TCR derives from an adult woman with Graves' disease, either hyperthyroidism or ophthalmopathy (not recorded which). Source material: peripheral blood or thyroid tissue (not recorded which).

The CDR3 spells CSVIGQGAYEQYF. Written as DNA, the CDR3 is TGCAGCGTGATAGGACAGGGGGCCTACGAGCAGTACTTC. This chain connects TRBV29-1 to TRBJ2-7, with 10 bases lining up with TRBD1. V was clipped by 6 bases and J by 2 bases; unmatched bases: 4. The CDR3 has 13 amino acids. Per the germline V gene, CDR1 is SQVTM and CDR2 is ANQGSEA.